These 22 T cell receptor beta chains share one sample of origin, sequenced in a study of monozygotic twins with inflammatory bowel disease (dated by TCRdb to the late 2010s). Library preparation employed 5' RACE. The listed sequencing device is Illumina HiSeq 2500. Reads reprocessed by TCRdb are summarized as one entry per CDR3 protein sequence, and DNA is absent. The table for this sample lists approximately 400,000 distinct CDR3 sequences. Of the sample, 2% to 3% falls within the top ten clones. The sequenced sample was blood. All receptors come from a human donor with ulcerative colitis or Crohn's disease, or a healthy co-twin of an affected twin (not recorded which).

J is TRBJ2-5 and V is TRBV29-1; TCRdb gives TRBD1 as the D gene, but with no DNA this cannot be confirmed. CDR1 is SQVTM, CDR2 ANQGSEA, per germline. The CDR3 is 15 amino acids. The CDR3 is CSVPPRTGGWETQYF.

The gene calls are TRBV5-1 and TRBJ2-7; TCRdb names TRBD1, which stays unverified in the absence of DNA. Per germline, CDR1 SGHRS and CDR2 YFSETQ. The CDR3 runs to 15 residues. The CDR3 protein is CASSPPGSDSYEQYF.

The chain links TRBV5-1 to TRBJ2-3; TCRdb designates TRBD1, a call that cannot be tested without DNA. Per germline, CDR1 SGHRS and CDR2 YFSETQ. The length of the CDR3 is 15 residues. The CDR3 is CASSRTSTSTDTQYF. The variable domain in full, with the rest retrieved from reference TRBV5-1 and TRBJ2-3, is KAGVTQTPRYLIKTRGQQVTLSCSPISGHRSVSWYQQTPGQGLQFLFEYFSETQRNKGNFPGRFSGRQFSNSRSEMNVSTLELGDSALYLCASSRTSTSTDTQYFGPGTRLTVL.

The genes are TRBV30 and TRBJ2-2; TCRdb proposes TRBD1, but this gene call is untestable without DNA. The CDR3 is 13 amino acids. Germline V gives CDR1 GTSNPN, CDR2 SVGIG (reference sequence). This chain's CDR3 is CAWTWGSTGELFF.

The chain links TRBV7-9 to TRBJ2-7. From germline, CDR1 is SEHNR and CDR2 FQNEAQ (reference sequence). This CDR3 region has 15 residues. CDR3 protein: CASSHLLDPTYEQYF. Using reference TRBV7-9 and TRBJ2-7 for the parts outside the CDR3, the full variable domain is DTGVSQNPRHKITKRGQNVTFRCDPISEHNRLYWYRQTLGQGPEFLTYFQNEAQLEKSRLLSDRFSAERPKGSFSTLEIQRTEQGDSAMYLCASSHLLDPTYEQYFGPGTRLTVT.

The chain's CDR3 is CASSVSPNTGELFF. V is TRBV2 and J is TRBJ2-2. The germline V gene has CDR1 SNHLY and CDR2 FYNNEI. This CDR3 has 14 amino acids.

The chain carries TRBV7-7 and TRBJ2-5; TCRdb names TRBD1, which stays unverified in the absence of DNA. The germline CDR1 and CDR2 sequences are SSHAT and FNYEAQ (reference sequence). This CDR3 comprises 13 residues. CDR3 in amino acids: CASSTQGTETQYF.

The chain combines TRBV29-1 with TRBJ1-1; TCRdb's D gene call, TRBD1, goes unchecked for lack of DNA. This CDR3 contains 13 residues. Germline CDR1 SQVTM, CDR2 ANQGSEA. The chain's CDR3 is CSGEQGLNTEAFF. Combining the CDR3 with reference TRBV29-1 and TRBJ1-1 gives the whole variable domain SAVISQKPSRDICQRGTSLTIQCQVDSQVTMMFWYRQQPGQSLTLIATANQGSEATYESGFVIDKFPISRPNLTFSTLTVSNMSPEDSSIYLCSGEQGLNTEAFFGQGTRLTVV.

The chain links TRBV20-1 to TRBJ2-1; lacking DNA, the TRBD2 call made by TCRdb goes unchecked. The CDR3 totals 14 residues. Germline V gene sequence: CDR1 DFQATT, CDR2 SNEGSKA (reference sequence). The CDR3 here is CSASYSGGYNEQFF.

The chain is built from TRBV6-1 and TRBJ2-3; TCRdb's D call of TRBD1 is untestable without DNA. Germline lookup yields CDR1 MNHNS and CDR2 SASEGT. This CDR3 has 16 amino acids. The CDR3 reads CASSGLGQGSTDTQYF.

The V call is TRBV28, the J call TRBJ2-5. This CDR3 has 13 amino acids. Germline V lookup: CDR1 MDHEN, CDR2 SYDVKM. The CDR3 spells CASSLRSPETQYF.

The chain joins TRBV5-5 to TRBJ2-1; TCRdb's D call of TRBD2 is untestable without DNA. Germline CDR1 and CDR2: SGHKS and YYEKEE (reference sequence). The CDR3 covers 18 residues. The CDR3 here is CASSSGIGLAGVYNEQFF.

V gene TRBV7-2 combines with J gene TRBJ2-2. Germline loops: CDR1 SGHTA, CDR2 FQGNSA. The CDR3 is 15 amino acids. The CDR3 loop reads CASSLVVRSTGELFF.

The chain combines TRBV10-2 with TRBJ2-2; lacking DNA, the TRBD1 call made by TCRdb goes unchecked. The germline V gene encodes CDR1 WSHSY and CDR2 SAAADI. This CDR3 has 11 residues. CDR3 sequence reads: CASRGVGELFF.

The chain joins TRBV4-3 to TRBJ2-7; TCRdb gives TRBD2 as the D gene, but with no DNA this cannot be confirmed. Germline values: CDR1 LGHNA, CDR2 YSLEER. The CDR3 runs to 13 residues. The CDR3 here is CASSQPGAGRGYF.

The chain links TRBV5-5 to TRBJ1-2; with no DNA, the TCRdb D assignment of TRBD1 cannot be verified. The CDR3 loop spans 18 amino acids. The germline CDR1 and CDR2 sequences are SGHKS and YYEKEE (reference sequence). CDR3: CASSPKYRDRVLNYGYTF.

V usage is TRBV9 and J usage is TRBJ1-6. CDR1 is SGDLS and CDR2 is YYNGEE in the germline V gene. The length of the CDR3 is 15 residues. The CDR3 is CASSVGLIRNSPLHF.

J is TRBJ1-5 and V is TRBV20-1; without DNA, the TCRdb call of TRBD1 cannot be checked. From germline, CDR1 is DFQATT and CDR2 SNEGSKA (reference sequence). The CDR3 is 13 residues long. CDR3 loop: CSATRDRTQPQHF.

V and J are TRBV7-2 and TRBJ2-1; TCRdb outputs TRBD2, but without DNA this stays unchecked. Germline assignment: CDR1 SGHTA and CDR2 FQGNSA. The CDR3 totals 13 residues. The chain's CDR3 is CASRRQGGNEQFF.

The genes are TRBV20-1 and TRBJ1-5; TCRdb calls TRBD1, which cannot be checked without DNA. Per the germline V gene, CDR1 is DFQATT and CDR2 is SNEGSKA (reference sequence). The CDR3 contains 16 residues. CDR3 loop: CSARDSGTGQHQPQHF.

The chain employs TRBV27 and TRBJ2-3; the D call of TRBD1 rests on TCRdb alone, since no DNA is present to check it. Germline V gene lookup returns CDR1 MNHEY and CDR2 SMNVEV (reference sequence). CDR3 length equals 17 residues. CDR3 region: CASSFLLTGGNTDTQYF.

The chain joins TRBV18 to TRBJ2-3; the D call from TCRdb, TRBD2, cannot be confirmed without DNA. CDR1 KGHSH and CDR2 LQKENI come from the germline V gene. CDR3 length: 15 residues. The CDR3 here is CASSPQAGVTDTQYF.